What follows are 32 T cell receptor beta chains derived from one specimen sequenced in a study of beta chain features in type 1 diabetes. Of the isolated RNA, all was reverse transcribed, and so the sequenced material was expressed TCRB transcripts. Sequencing was performed with immunoSEQ multiplex PCR; in TCRdb, only in-frame clones are kept and a portion is missing. The sample lists 35,000 to 50,000 clones, roughly 50% occurring once. Sequencing used stem cell memory CD4+ T cells from blood. Receptors were obtained from a woman younger than 45 in good health.

This chain joins TRBV28 and TRBJ2-1; the D gene is possibly TRBD1 (7 bases). The V end was cut by 2 bases, the J end by 8 bases, with 22 bases between. This CDR3 contains 17 residues. Germline CDR1 and CDR2: MDHEN and SYDVKM. Here the CDR3 reads CASSLVFQDRRRDEQFF. The CDR3 nucleotides are TGTGCCAGCAGTTTAGTATTTCAGGACAGGCGGAGGGATGAGCAGTTCTTC.

This clone was picked up a small number of times. In nucleotides, the CDR3 is TGTGCCAGCACCCCGGGACTAGATCCCTCCTACGAGCAGTACTTC. This translates into CASTPGLDPSYEQYF. This rearrangement joins TRBV7-2 to TRBJ2-7, with TRBD2 matching over 8 bases. The CDR3 is 15 residues long. The V gene end was trimmed by 7 bases and the J gene end by 0 bases; junction bases not matched to a gene: 8. Germline CDR1 SGHTA, CDR2 FQGNSA.

This clone was counted a few times. V is TRBV11-1 and J is TRBJ2-3; 7 bases agree with TRBD1. V lost 3 bases, J lost 2 bases, and 2 bases stayed unmatched. The germline V gene encodes CDR1 SGHAT and CDR2 FQDESV (reference sequence). The CDR3 consists of 14 residues. The CDR3 protein is CASSFGTDTDTQYF. Here the CDR3 DNA reads TGTGCCAGCAGCTTCGGGACAGACACAGATACGCAGTATTTT.

This clone was seen only a few times. CDR3 loop: CASSGTGYTEAFF. The CDR3 DNA reads as TGTGCCAGCAGTGGCACAGGGTACACTGAAGCTTTCTTT. V gene TRBV25-1 combines with J gene TRBJ1-1; D might be TRBD1 (6 bases). The CDR3 has 13 amino acids. The V and J ends lost 4 bases and 3 bases respectively, with 9 bases between them. Germline loops: CDR1 MGHDK, CDR2 SYGVNS. The whole variable domain, filled in from reference TRBV25-1 and TRBJ1-1, reads EADIYQTPRYLVIGTGKKITLECSQTMGHDKMYWYQQDPGMELHLIHYSYGVNSTEKGDLSSESTVSRIRTEHFPLTLESARPSHTSQYLCASSGTGYTEAFFGQGTRLTVV.

The chain combines TRBV11-2 with TRBJ2-7, with 13 bases matching TRBD2. Trimming at V came to 6 bases and at J to 3 bases, leaving 5 bases not matched to a gene. The germline gives CDR1 SGHAT, CDR2 FQNNGV. There are 15 residues in the CDR3. For the CDR3, the DNA is TGTGCCAGCAGTGGACTAGCGGGAGTGGGCTACGAGCAGTACTTC. This encodes CASSGLAGVGYEQYF.

The rearrangement links TRBV4-3 to TRBJ2-7; 11 bases fit TRBD1. This CDR3 is built from 15 residues. Germline lookup yields CDR1 LGHNA and CDR2 YSLEER. V lost 4 bases and J lost 4; bases outside the gene matches: 6. In DNA form, the CDR3 reads TGCGCCAGCAGCCGCGGGACAGGGGGAGTTTACGAGCAGTACTTC. Protein product: CASSRGTGGVYEQYF.

In its sample, this clone was seen a few times. The V call is TRBV30, the J call TRBJ1-1; D possibly corresponds to TRBD1 (5 bases). The germline CDR1 and CDR2 sequences are GTSNPN and SVGIG (reference sequence). The CDR3 is 13 amino acids. Trimming took off 4 bases at V and 5 bases at J, with 14 bases between the two ends. CDR3 amino acids: CAWNLRGGTEAFF. The CDR3 bases are TGTGCCTGGAACCTGAGGGGAGGGACTGAAGCTTTCTTT.

The chain combines TRBV18 with TRBJ2-7, with D tentatively TRBD1 (6 bases). This CDR3 spans 12 amino acids. Deletions cut 0 bases from V and 6 bases from J, with 6 bases between. Germline CDR1 KGHSH, CDR2 LQKENI. CDR3 in amino acids: CASSPPGAEQYF. The CDR3 coding sequence is TGTGCCAGCTCACCACCGGGGGCCGAGCAGTACTTC.

This clone was detected only once. This chain links TRBV7-2 with TRBJ2-1; TRBD2 matches at 7 bases. Looked up from germline, CDR1 is SGHTA and CDR2 is FQGNSA. CDR3 length: 16 amino acids. The trim removed 3 bases at V and 0 bases at J, leaving 5 bases unmatched. The CDR3 nucleotides read TGTGCCAGCAGCTTCATACGCGGGGGCTCCTACAATGAGCAGTTCTTC. It encodes CASSFIRGGSYNEQFF.

Only a few counts were recorded for this clone. The chain couples TRBV28 to TRBJ2-3; 7 nucleotides match TRBD2. Trimming cost V 7 bases and J 3 bases; bases outside gene matches: 13. From germline, CDR1 is MDHEN and CDR2 SYDVKM. The CDR3 runs 16 residues. The CDR3 is CASTYLGEGKTDTQYF. CDR3 nucleotide sequence: TGTGCCAGCACTTATCTAGGGGAGGGAAAGACAGATACGCAGTATTTT. The whole variable domain, filled in from reference TRBV28 and TRBJ2-3, reads DVKVTQSSRYLVKRTGEKVFLECVQDMDHENMFWYRQDPGLGLRLIYFSYDVKMKEKGDIPEGYSVSREKKERFSLILESASTNQTSMYLCASTYLGEGKTDTQYFGPGTRLTVL.

The DNA for the CDR3 is TGTGCCAGCACCGACAGGTCAACCTACGAGCAGTACTTC. Its protein is CASTDRSTYEQYF. The chain carries TRBV28 and TRBJ2-7; weak D call: TRBD1 (6 bases). Trimming cost V 7 bases and J 2 bases, with 12 bases left between them. Germline V CDR1 and CDR2: MDHEN, SYDVKM. This CDR3 comprises 13 residues.

V is TRBV10-3 and J is TRBJ2-7, with D maybe TRBD2 (6 bases). Between the trimmed V and J ends, which lost 4 bases and 3 bases, there was a span of 10 bases. Germline V gene data show CDR1 as ENHRY and CDR2 as SYGVKD. The CDR3 has 13 residues. The CDR3 loop reads CAISGSGVYEQYF. DNA for the CDR3: TGTGCCATCAGTGGTTCGGGGGTCTACGAGCAGTACTTC.

The chain carries TRBV5-4 and TRBJ2-1; D is undetermined. Per germline, CDR1 SGHNT and CDR2 YYREEE (reference sequence). Trimming took 0 bases from V and 2 from J, leaving 3 bases between them. This CDR3 is built from 13 residues. CDR3 sequence: CASSLDTYNEQFF. The DNA of the CDR3 is TGTGCCAGCAGCTTGGACACCTACAATGAGCAGTTCTTC.

This clone was seen a single time. This chain joins TRBV7-2 and TRBJ1-1; the D gene is possibly TRBD1 (5 bases). Trimming stripped 5 bases from V and 1 base from J, with 8 bases between. The germline CDR1 and CDR2 sequences are SGHTA and FQGNSA. This CDR3 contains 13 residues. The CDR3 region has the DNA TGTGCCAGCAGCCGAGGACAGAACACTGAAGCTTTCTTT. Amino acid sequence: CASSRGQNTEAFF.

This chain links TRBV28 with TRBJ1-2; the D is unclear. Germline V CDR1 and CDR2: MDHEN, SYDVKM. The CDR3 runs to 11 residues. Between the trimmed V and J ends, which lost 5 bases and 8 bases, there was a span of 9 bases. CDR3 loop: CASSIRLGYTF. Here the CDR3 DNA reads TGTGCCAGCAGTATCAGACTCGGCTACACCTTC.

The rearrangement joins TRBV4-3 to TRBJ2-5, with 11 positions matching TRBD2. This CDR3 spans 16 amino acids. Germline loops: CDR1 LGHNA, CDR2 YSLEER. The ends lost 0 bases at V and 4 bases at J; junction bases unmatched: 4. CDR3 residues: CASSQDGLAGGETQYF. The CDR3, as DNA: TGCGCCAGCAGCCAAGATGGCCTAGCGGGAGGAGAGACCCAGTACTTC.

This clone was seen more than once but under ten times. CDR3 residues: CASSPHSIAGWAYEQYF. Written as DNA, the CDR3 is TGTGCCAGCAGCCCACATTCCATAGCGGGATGGGCCTACGAGCAGTACTTC. The chain uses TRBV14 and TRBJ2-7; 8 bases line up with TRBD2. The germline V gene has CDR1 SGHDN and CDR2 FVKESK. The CDR3 consists of 17 residues. The J segment lost 2 bases and the V segment lost 4 bases, leaving 13 bases of the junction unmatched.

The chain recombines TRBV9 with TRBJ2-2; no reliable D call. The CDR3 totals 13 residues. Germline V gene sequence: CDR1 SGDLS, CDR2 YYNGEE. Trimming left V 3 bases short and J 4 bases short, with 7 bases between. This CDR3 is CASSGLVTGELFF. The CDR3, as DNA: TGTGCCAGCAGCGGCCTAGTCACCGGGGAGCTGTTTTTT.

This clone was recorded a few times. The chain uses TRBV6-6 and TRBJ1-1; 8 nucleotides agree with TRBD1. CDR3 length: 14 amino acids. V lost 2 bases and J lost 5; bases outside the gene matches: 4. Germline-derived CDR1 and CDR2 are MNHNY and SVGAGI (reference sequence). In DNA, the CDR3 is TGTGCCAGCAGTTACCAGGGGGCGGGTACTGAAGCTTTCTTT. As protein: CASSYQGAGTEAFF.

The chain carries TRBV9 and TRBJ1-2; 8 bases fit TRBD1. With 2 bases clipped from V and 6 bases from J, the junction kept 6 bases outside the gene matches. This CDR3 spans 14 amino acids. Germline V CDR1 and CDR2: SGDLS, YYNGEE. CDR3 loop: CASSVSGGKNGYTF. The CDR3 nucleotides read TGTGCCAGCAGCGTTTCAGGGGGCAAAAATGGCTACACCTTC.

This clone was detected only a few times. J is TRBJ1-1 and V is TRBV9; D is ambiguous. With 0 bases removed from V and 4 bases from J, the gap between germline ends came to 7 bases. Germline CDR1 is SGDLS and CDR2 is YYNGEE. The CDR3 runs 13 residues. CDR3 protein: CASSVVAVTEAFF. The CDR3 nucleotides are TGTGCCAGCAGCGTAGTCGCAGTCACTGAAGCTTTCTTT.

The V gene is TRBV18, the J gene TRBJ1-1; tentative D call: TRBD1 (5 bases). This CDR3 spans 13 amino acids. V was pared by 11 bases and J by 3 bases, with 16 bases between. The germline CDR1 and CDR2 sequences are KGHSH and LQKENI. This CDR3 is CAGGTGRDTEAFF. As DNA, the CDR3 is TGTGCCGGCGGGACCGGGCGCGACACTGAAGCTTTCTTT.

The rearrangement links TRBV5-6 to TRBJ1-5; a possible D gene is TRBD1 (5 bases). The germline gives CDR1 SGHDT, CDR2 YYEEEE. The CDR3 sequence is 16 residues long. Trimming pared 2 bases from V and 0 bases from J, leaving 12 bases between. The CDR3 region is CASSFGGLFSNQPQHF. The CDR3 DNA is TGTGCCAGCAGCTTTGGGGGACTCTTTAGCAATCAGCCCCAGCATTTT.

The chain recombines TRBV7-3 with TRBJ2-7; TRBD1 agrees at 7 bases. V was pared by 0 bases and J by 1 base, with 0 bases of the junction left unmatched. There are 14 residues in the CDR3. Germline-derived CDR1 and CDR2 are SGHTA and FQGTGA. CDR3 nucleotides: TGTGCCAGCAGCTTAACGGGACAGTCCTACGAGCAGTACTTC. Its translation is CASSLTGQSYEQYF.

The rearrangement links TRBV18 to TRBJ1-1; D is ambiguous. In germline, CDR1 is KGHSH, CDR2 LQKENI. Trimming removed 2 bases from V and 5 bases from J, with 9 bases in between. The CDR3 contains 13 residues. CDR3 DNA: TGTGCCAGCTCACCATCCGGCGGGACTGAAGCTTTCTTT. It yields the protein CASSPSGGTEAFF.

The genes are TRBV18 and TRBJ2-2, with D uncertain. Germline V gene data show CDR1 as KGHSH and CDR2 as LQKENI. The ends were cut back, 2 bases at V and 1 base at J, with 5 bases in the middle. The CDR3 totals 14 residues. CDR3 region: CASSPRGNTGELFF. CDR3 bases: TGTGCCAGCTCACCAAGAGGGAACACCGGGGAGCTGTTTTTT.

The chain links TRBV6-1 to TRBJ2-7, with 9 bases aligning to TRBD1. V lost 6 bases to trimming and J lost 5 bases; unmatched junction nucleotides: 8. This CDR3 spans 14 amino acids. Looked up from germline, CDR1 is MNHNS and CDR2 is SASEGT. CDR3 DNA: TGTGCCAGCAGGTGGGGACAGGGAGGCAACGAGCAGTACTTC. Residues: CASRWGQGGNEQYF.

The genes are TRBV5-4 and TRBJ2-1; D may be TRBD2 (5 bases). Germline CDR1 reads SGHNT; CDR2 reads YYREEE (reference sequence). The V gene lost 4 bases and the J gene lost 2 bases, with 16 bases spanning the gap. The CDR3 loop spans 16 amino acids. The CDR3 DNA reads as TGTGCCAGCAGCCCGCCCGATGGAGGACCCTACAATGAGCAGTTCTTC. Its protein product is CASSPPDGGPYNEQFF.

J is TRBJ2-3 and V is TRBV7-2; 13 positions match TRBD2. This CDR3 region has 16 residues. CDR1 SGHTA and CDR2 FQGNSA come from the germline V gene. Trimming removed 1 base from V and 4 bases from J; junction bases left unmatched: 2. The CDR3 nucleotides read TGTGCCAGCAGCTTAGTACTAGCGGGAGGGGCAGATACGCAGTATTTT. Amino acids: CASSLVLAGGADTQYF.

The genes are TRBV7-2 and TRBJ2-7; TRBD1 matches at 9 bases. Germline V gene lookup returns CDR1 SGHTA and CDR2 FQGNSA. V gave up 5 bases and J gave up 6 bases; unmatched junction bases: 5. CDR3 size: 13 residues. CDR3 sequence (DNA): TGTGCCAGCAGCGGGGGACAGGGACGCGAGCAGTACTTC. This translates into CASSGGQGREQYF.

The chain recombines TRBV5-1 with TRBJ2-1; D is perhaps TRBD1 (5 bases). The length of the CDR3 is 14 residues. CDR1 and CDR2 from the germline V gene are SGHRS and YFSETQ. V lost 4 bases, J lost 0 bases, and 8 bases lay in between. This CDR3 is CASSQDNSYNEQFF. CDR3 nucleotides: TGCGCCAGCAGCCAGGACAACTCCTACAATGAGCAGTTCTTC. The full variable domain, completed using reference TRBV5-1 and TRBJ2-1, is KAGVTQTPRYLIKTRGQQVTLSCSPISGHRSVSWYQQTPGQGLQFLFEYFSETQRNKGNFPGRFSGRQFSNSRSEMNVSTLELGDSALYLCASSQDNSYNEQFFGPGTRLTVL.

In its sample, this clone was seen once. The chain has TRBV7-9 and TRBJ2-1; 7 nucleotides align to TRBD2. Unmatched junction bases numbered 8, after V lost 3 bases and J lost 9 bases. The germline CDR1 and CDR2 sequences are SEHNR and FQNEAQ (reference sequence). The CDR3 spans 14 residues. The CDR3 DNA is TGTGCCAGCAGCTTCACCGGGACTACAACTGAGCAGTTCTTC. Its translation: CASSFTGTTTEQFF.